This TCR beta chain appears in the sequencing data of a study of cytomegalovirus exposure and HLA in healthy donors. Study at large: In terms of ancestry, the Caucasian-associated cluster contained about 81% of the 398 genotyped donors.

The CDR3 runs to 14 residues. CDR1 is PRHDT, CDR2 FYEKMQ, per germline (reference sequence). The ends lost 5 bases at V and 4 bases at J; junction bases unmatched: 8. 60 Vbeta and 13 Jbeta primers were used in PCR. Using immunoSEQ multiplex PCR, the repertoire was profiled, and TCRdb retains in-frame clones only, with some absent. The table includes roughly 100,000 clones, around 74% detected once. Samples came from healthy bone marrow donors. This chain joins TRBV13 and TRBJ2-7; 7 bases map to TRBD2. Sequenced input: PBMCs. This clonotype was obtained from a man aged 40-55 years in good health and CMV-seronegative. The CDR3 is CASSPGLEAYEQYF. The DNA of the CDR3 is TGTGCCAGCAGCCCAGGACTAGAAGCTTACGAGCAGTACTTC.